This TCR beta chain was recorded in a study of identical twins. This clonotype occurred many times. MiXCR, run by TCRdb on the 5' RACE reads, gives a single entry per CDR3 protein. In the table there are roughly 570,000 distinct CDR3 sequences, 9.6% of which are singletons. The sample was also reused in another study, on yellow fever vaccine responses in identical twins.

Sequencing used PBMCs. The clonotype originates from a woman aged 18-30 years in good health.

DNA for the CDR3: TGCGCCAGCCGCGTCACTAGCGGGGGTTCCAATGAGCAGTTCTTC. This gives the protein CASRVTSGGSNEQFF. This chain connects TRBV5-1 to TRBJ2-1; 11 bases agree with TRBD2. The CDR3 has 15 residues. Germline V gives CDR1 SGHRS, CDR2 YFSETQ. V lost 7 bases and J lost 6; bases outside the gene matches: 9.